Presented here are 13 T cell receptor beta chains from one specimen sequenced in a study of shared clonotypes between healthy human individuals (TCRdb year 2020). Libraries were prepared through the immunoSEQ multiplex PCR assay. The immuneACCESS repertoire file appears here via TCRdb, limited to in-frame rearrangements. These files lack a portion of the clones; in checked studies, under half of the deficit traces to unresolved V genes, and the cause of the others is not known. This sample is represented by over a million clones; 75% to 85% of them were singletons. The top ten constitute around 0.6% of the sample. The sequenced sample consisted of memory CD4+ T cells from PBMCs. What this sample's cell subset or site label stands for: CD45RA-negative fraction. These receptors were collected from a man aged 18 to 30 in good health. Some clones in this sample may be carry-over from other donors' samples.

The chain is built from TRBV27 and TRBJ2-7; 11 bases fit TRBD1. The CDR3 is 16 amino acids. CDR1 is MNHEY, CDR2 SMNVEV, per germline (reference sequence). V shed 3 bases and J 4 bases; nucleotides not matched to a gene: 8. The DNA of the CDR3 is TGTGCCAGCAGTTTGGAAACCGGGACAGGGGGTTACGAGCAGTACTTC. It translates to CASSLETGTGGYEQYF.

This clone showed up just a few times. This sequence joins TRBV7-2 and TRBJ2-3; no reliable D call. Trimming shortened V by 5 bases and J by 3 bases, and 9 bases separated the two germline ends. Germline values: CDR1 SGHTA, CDR2 FQGNSA. The CDR3 runs to 13 residues. As DNA, the CDR3 is TGTGCCAGCAGCAAACAGTGGACAGATACGCAGTATTTT. This sequence encodes CASSKQWTDTQYF.

This clone appeared a few times. The chain is built from TRBV28 and TRBJ1-2; D not resolved. Germline assignment: CDR1 MDHEN and CDR2 SYDVKM. Trimming took off 4 bases at V and 1 base at J, with 7 bases between the two ends. The CDR3 has 13 amino acids. The CDR3 loop reads CASSSPFNYGYTF. The CDR3 region has the DNA TGTGCCAGCAGTTCGCCCTTTAACTATGGCTACACCTTC.

CDR3 in DNA: TGTGCCAGCAGCGTAGCCGGGCTAGGTAATTTTGAGCAGTTCTTC. Its translation is CASSVAGLGNFEQFF. The chain combines TRBV9 with TRBJ2-1; no clear D gene. Trimming left V 0 bases short and J 9 bases short, with 16 bases between. This CDR3 is built from 15 residues. The V gene's germline CDR1 is SGDLS and CDR2 YYNGEE.

The chain carries TRBV5-1 and TRBJ1-2; weak D call: TRBD1 (6 bases). Germline V gives CDR1 SGHRS, CDR2 YFSETQ. Between the trimmed V and J ends, which lost 1 base and 5 bases, there was a span of 9 bases. This CDR3 has 13 residues. The CDR3 DNA reads TGCGCCAGCAGCTTGAACAGGGAGTATGGCTACACCTTC. This gives the protein CASSLNREYGYTF.

The V gene is TRBV10-2, the J gene TRBJ2-3; 10 nucleotides align to TRBD2. This CDR3 has 15 amino acids. The germline V gene has CDR1 WSHSY and CDR2 SAAADI. With 6 bases clipped from V and 6 bases from J, the junction kept 9 bases outside the gene matches. The CDR3 bases are TGCGCCAGCAGGGAGACTAGCGGGCAGTACGATACGCAGTATTTT. This codes for CASRETSGQYDTQYF.

The chain carries TRBV28 and TRBJ1-3; 7 positions agree with TRBD1. This CDR3 comprises 12 residues. After removal of 8 bases from V and 2 bases from J, the junction contained 0 bases not matched to a gene. CDR1 and CDR2 (germline): MDHEN, SYDVKM. The CDR3 region has the DNA TGTGCCAGCGGACAGGCTGGAAACACCATATATTTT. Protein sequence: CASGQAGNTIYF.

This rearrangement joins TRBV27 to TRBJ2-7; no reliable D call. V lost 4 bases to trimming and J lost 4 bases, with 5 bases between them. CDR3 length: 11 residues. Looked up from germline, CDR1 is MNHEY and CDR2 is SMNVEV (reference sequence). The CDR3 here is CASSSKYEQYF. Here the CDR3 DNA reads TGTGCCAGCAGTTCCAAGTACGAGCAGTACTTC.

The rearrangement links TRBV7-2 to TRBJ2-1; no clear D gene. The germline V and J ends were trimmed by 0 bases and 8 bases, with 8 bases remaining between them. The CDR3 covers 13 residues. In germline, CDR1 is SGHTA, CDR2 FQGNSA. As DNA, the CDR3 is TGTGCCAGCAGCTTAGCGGGATCCGATGAGCAGTTCTTC. Protein sequence: CASSLAGSDEQFF. Filled out from reference TRBV7-2 and TRBJ2-1, the complete variable domain reads GAGVSQSPSNKVTEKGKDVELRCDPISGHTALYWYRQSLGQGLEFLIYFQGNSAPDKSGLPSDRFSAERTGGSVSTLTIQRTQQEDSAVYLCASSLAGSDEQFFGPGTRLTVL.

DNA for the CDR3: TGTGCCAGCAGCTTACGGTCCCACGCAGATACGCAGTATTTT. Protein: CASSLRSHADTQYF. The chain combines TRBV11-3 with TRBJ2-3, with no clear D. The CDR3 runs to 14 residues. Trimming took 2 bases from V and 4 from J, leaving 10 bases between them. The germline V gene encodes CDR1 SGHNT and CDR2 YENEEA.

The rearrangement links TRBV5-7 to TRBJ2-3, with D perhaps being TRBD1 or TRBD2 (5 bases each). TRBV5-7 is treated as an ORF (open reading frame) with a function not yet certain. The CDR3 sequence is 18 residues long. Trimming stripped 3 bases from V and 1 base from J, with 21 bases between. The CDR3 nucleotides are TGTGCCAGCAGCTGCCGGGACCCCACACCCGACCGCACAGATACGCAGTATTTT. This codes for CASSCRDPTPDRTDTQYF.

This clone was seen many times. J is TRBJ2-4 and V is TRBV10-1; D is undetermined. The CDR3 length is 13 residues. CDR1 and CDR2 (germline): WNHNN, SYGVQD (reference sequence). The V end was cut by 9 bases, the J end by 1 base, with 10 bases between. Written as DNA, the CDR3 is TGCGCCAGTCGGACCGGGGCCAAAAACATTCAGTACTTC. Its translation: CASRTGAKNIQYF.

The chain is built from TRBV28 and TRBJ2-1; 8 bases are a match to TRBD2. The CDR3 is 15 amino acids. Per the germline V gene, CDR1 is MDHEN and CDR2 is SYDVKM. Losses at the gene ends were 6 bases for V and 8 bases for J; bases not matched to a gene: 12. CDR3 sequence reads: CASSGAGLGIDEQFF. In nucleotides, the CDR3 is TGTGCCAGCAGCGGGGCGGGACTAGGTATCGATGAGCAGTTCTTC.